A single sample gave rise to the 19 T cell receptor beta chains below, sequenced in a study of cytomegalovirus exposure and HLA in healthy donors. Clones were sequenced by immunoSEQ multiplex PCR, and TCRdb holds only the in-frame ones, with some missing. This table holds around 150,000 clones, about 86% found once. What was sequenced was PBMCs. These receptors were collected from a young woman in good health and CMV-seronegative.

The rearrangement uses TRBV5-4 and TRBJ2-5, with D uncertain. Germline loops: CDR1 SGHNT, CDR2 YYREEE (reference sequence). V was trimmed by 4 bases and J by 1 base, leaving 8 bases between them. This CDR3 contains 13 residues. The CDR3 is CASSPNFQETQYF. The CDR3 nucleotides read TGTGCCAGCAGCCCTAATTTCCAAGAGACCCAGTACTTC.

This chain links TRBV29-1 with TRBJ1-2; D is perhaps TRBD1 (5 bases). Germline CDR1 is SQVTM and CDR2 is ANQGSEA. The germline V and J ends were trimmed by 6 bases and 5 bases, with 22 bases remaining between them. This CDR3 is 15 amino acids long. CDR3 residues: CSVLLTGTPTYGYTF. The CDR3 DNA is TGCAGCGTCCTTTTAACCGGGACTCCCACTTATGGCTACACCTTC.

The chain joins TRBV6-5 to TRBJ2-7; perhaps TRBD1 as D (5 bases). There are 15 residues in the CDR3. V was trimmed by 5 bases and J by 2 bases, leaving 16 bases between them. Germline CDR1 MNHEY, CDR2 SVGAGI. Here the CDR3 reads CASSVIRGSPYEQYF. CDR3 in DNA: TGTGCCAGCAGTGTGATAAGGGGTTCCCCCTACGAGCAGTACTTC.

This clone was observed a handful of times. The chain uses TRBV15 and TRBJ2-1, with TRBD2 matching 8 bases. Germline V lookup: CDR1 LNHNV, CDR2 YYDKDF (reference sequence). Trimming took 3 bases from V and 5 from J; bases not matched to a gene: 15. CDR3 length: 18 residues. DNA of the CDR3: TGTGCCACCAGCAGGACAAGAGAATTAGCGGGGAAAAACAATGAGCAGTTCTTC. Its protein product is CATSRTRELAGKNNEQFF.

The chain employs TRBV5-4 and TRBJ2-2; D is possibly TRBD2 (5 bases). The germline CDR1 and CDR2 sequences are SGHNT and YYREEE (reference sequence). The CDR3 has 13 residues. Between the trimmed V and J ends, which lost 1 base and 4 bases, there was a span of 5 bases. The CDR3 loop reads CASSLTSTGELFF. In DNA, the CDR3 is TGTGCCAGCAGCTTGACTAGCACCGGGGAGCTGTTTTTT.

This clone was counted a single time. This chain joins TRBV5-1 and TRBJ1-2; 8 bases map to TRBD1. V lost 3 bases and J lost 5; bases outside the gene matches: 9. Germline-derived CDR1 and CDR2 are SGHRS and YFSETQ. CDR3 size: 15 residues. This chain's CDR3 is CASSSQRTGLYGYTF. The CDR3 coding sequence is TGCGCCAGCAGCTCACAACGGACAGGGCTTTATGGCTACACCTTC.

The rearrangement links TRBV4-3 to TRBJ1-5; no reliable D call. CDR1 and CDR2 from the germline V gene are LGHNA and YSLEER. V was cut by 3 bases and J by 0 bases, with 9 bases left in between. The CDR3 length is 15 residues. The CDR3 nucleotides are TGCGCCAGCAGCCAGGGGAGGTATAGCAATCAGCCCCAGCATTTT. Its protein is CASSQGRYSNQPQHF.

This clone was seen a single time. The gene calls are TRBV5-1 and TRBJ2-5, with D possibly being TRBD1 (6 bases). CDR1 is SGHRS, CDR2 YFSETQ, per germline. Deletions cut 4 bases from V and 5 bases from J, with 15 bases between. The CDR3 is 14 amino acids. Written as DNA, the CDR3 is TGCGCCAGCAGCCCCGTACAGGGAAAGGAGACCCAGTACTTC. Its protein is CASSPVQGKETQYF.

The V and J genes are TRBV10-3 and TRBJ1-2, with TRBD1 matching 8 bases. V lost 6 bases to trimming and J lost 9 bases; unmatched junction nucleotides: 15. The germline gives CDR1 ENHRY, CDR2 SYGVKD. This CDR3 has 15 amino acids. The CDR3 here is CAIRDRGQGQESYTF. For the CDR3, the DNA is TGTGCCATCAGGGACCGTGGACAGGGACAGGAGAGCTACACCTTC.

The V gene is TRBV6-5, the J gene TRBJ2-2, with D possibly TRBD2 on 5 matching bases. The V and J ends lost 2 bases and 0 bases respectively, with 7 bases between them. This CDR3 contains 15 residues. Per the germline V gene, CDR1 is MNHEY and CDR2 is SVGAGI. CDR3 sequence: CASSYEGPNTGELFF. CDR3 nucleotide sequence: TGTGCCAGCAGTTACGAGGGCCCGAACACCGGGGAGCTGTTTTTT.

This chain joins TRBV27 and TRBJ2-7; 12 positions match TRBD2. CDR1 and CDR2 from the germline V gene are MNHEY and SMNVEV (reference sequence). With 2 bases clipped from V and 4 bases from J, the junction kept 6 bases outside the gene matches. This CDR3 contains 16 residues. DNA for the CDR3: TGTGCCAGCAGTTTACTCAGGACTAGCGGGGTTTACGAGCAGTACTTC. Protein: CASSLLRTSGVYEQYF.

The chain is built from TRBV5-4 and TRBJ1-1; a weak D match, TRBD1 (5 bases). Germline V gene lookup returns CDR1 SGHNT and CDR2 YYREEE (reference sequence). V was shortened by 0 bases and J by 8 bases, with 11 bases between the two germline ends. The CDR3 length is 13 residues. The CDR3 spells CASSLEFRTEAFF. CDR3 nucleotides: TGTGCCAGCAGCTTGGAATTCCGGACAGAAGCTTTCTTT.

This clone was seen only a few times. CDR3 bases: TGCAGCGTTGGTAGGGAGGGGGACACCATATATTTT. It is translated as CSVGREGDTIYF. This chain uses TRBV29-1 with TRBJ1-3; maybe TRBD1 (6 bases). The CDR3 spans 12 residues. Germline CDR1 reads SQVTM; CDR2 reads ANQGSEA. The V gene lost 4 bases and the J gene lost 8 bases, with 12 bases spanning the gap.

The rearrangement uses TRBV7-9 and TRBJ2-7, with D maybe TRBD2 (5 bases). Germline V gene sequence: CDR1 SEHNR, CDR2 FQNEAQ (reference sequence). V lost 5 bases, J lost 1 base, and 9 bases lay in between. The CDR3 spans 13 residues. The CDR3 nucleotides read TGTGCCAGCAGCGAGACTACTTCCTACGAGCAGTACTTC. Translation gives CASSETTSYEQYF.

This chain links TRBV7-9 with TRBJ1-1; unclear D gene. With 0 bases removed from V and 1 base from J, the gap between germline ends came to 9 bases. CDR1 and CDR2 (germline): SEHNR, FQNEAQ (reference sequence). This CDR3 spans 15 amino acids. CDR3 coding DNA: TGTGCCAGCAGCTTAGCGGTGCGCGCGAACACTGAAGCTTTCTTT. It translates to CASSLAVRANTEAFF.

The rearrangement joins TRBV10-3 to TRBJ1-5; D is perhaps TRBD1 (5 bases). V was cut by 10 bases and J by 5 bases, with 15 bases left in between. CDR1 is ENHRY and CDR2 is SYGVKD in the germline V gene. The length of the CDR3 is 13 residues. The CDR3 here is CASQQGKDQPQHF. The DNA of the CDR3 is TGTGCCAGCCAGCAGGGTAAGGATCAGCCCCAGCATTTT.

Here the CDR3 reads CASSLLAVMTGVIDEQFF. DNA for the CDR3: TGCGCCAGCAGCTTGTTGGCTGTGATGACAGGGGTGATAGATGAGCAGTTCTTC. The chain links TRBV5-1 to TRBJ2-1, with 8 bases identical to TRBD1. V was pared by 1 base and J by 8 bases, with 17 bases of the junction left unmatched. Germline lookup yields CDR1 SGHRS and CDR2 YFSETQ. The CDR3 spans 18 residues.

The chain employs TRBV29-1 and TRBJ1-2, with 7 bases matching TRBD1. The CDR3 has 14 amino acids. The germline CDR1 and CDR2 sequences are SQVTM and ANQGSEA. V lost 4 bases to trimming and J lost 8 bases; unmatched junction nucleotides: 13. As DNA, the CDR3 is TGCAGCGTTGCGGTCAGGGGGGACCTCCGGGGCTACACCTTC. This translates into CSVAVRGDLRGYTF.

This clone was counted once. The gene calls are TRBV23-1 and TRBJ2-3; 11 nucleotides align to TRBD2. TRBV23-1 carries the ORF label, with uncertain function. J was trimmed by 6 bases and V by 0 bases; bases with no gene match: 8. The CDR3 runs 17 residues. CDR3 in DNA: TGCGCCAGCAGTCAATCTGAGATAGCGGGGGGGGAGGATACGCAGTATTTT. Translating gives CASSQSEIAGGEDTQYF.